This T cell receptor (beta chain) was identified in a study of cytomegalovirus exposure and HLA in healthy donors. Both 60 Vbeta primers and 13 Jbeta primers went into the PCR. TCRdb's table, derived via immunoSEQ multiplex PCR, lists solely in-frame clones and lacks some. The sample lists some 100,000 clones, approximately 73% seen once, with approximately 8% in the top ten. Trimming took 3 bases from V and 4 from J; bases not matched to a gene: 7. The CDR3 has 15 residues. CDR1 and CDR2 (germline): KGHSH, LQKENI. This clone was counted only a few times. Sequencing used PBMCs. The clonotype originates from a middle-aged man in good health and CMV-seronegative. The chain combines TRBV18 with TRBJ1-1; the match to TRBD1 covers 8 bases. This chain's CDR3 is CASSPSQGVVTEAFF. CDR3 bases: TGTGCCAGCTCACCCTCACAGGGGGTTGTCACTGAAGCTTTCTTT.